Detailed here is one T cell receptor beta chain. Its antigen is not identified. The source of the sample is a study of T-cell memory formation after mild COVID-19. About the study: Clusters of TCRs were largely donor specific.

Study outcomes and limitations: Pre-infection memory showed some responding clones, and this suggested that cross-reactive memory joined. Confirmation was lacking for SARS-CoV-2 specificity of second-wave clones that peaked on day 37.

Germline V gene data show CDR1 as LNHNV and CDR2 as YYDKDF (reference sequence). V shed 5 bases and J shed 8 bases, with 17 bases lying between them. The CDR3 covers 14 residues. Each CDR3 protein gets one entry after TCRdb re-called the 5' RACE reads with MiXCR. Of about 160,000 distinct CDR3 sequences listed, roughly 31% were seen once; the top ten hold around 12%. Source material: PBMCs or a T cell subset sorted from them (not recorded which). This receptor was taken from an adult woman who had mild COVID-19 (a few samples of this study predate the infection). Cell type and time point are not known. This chain connects TRBV15 to TRBJ2-3; possibly TRBD1 for D (6 bases). CDR3 protein: CATSPDASGVTQYF. The CDR3 DNA follows: TGTGCCACCAGCCCCGACGCTTCAGGGGTTACGCAGTATTTT.